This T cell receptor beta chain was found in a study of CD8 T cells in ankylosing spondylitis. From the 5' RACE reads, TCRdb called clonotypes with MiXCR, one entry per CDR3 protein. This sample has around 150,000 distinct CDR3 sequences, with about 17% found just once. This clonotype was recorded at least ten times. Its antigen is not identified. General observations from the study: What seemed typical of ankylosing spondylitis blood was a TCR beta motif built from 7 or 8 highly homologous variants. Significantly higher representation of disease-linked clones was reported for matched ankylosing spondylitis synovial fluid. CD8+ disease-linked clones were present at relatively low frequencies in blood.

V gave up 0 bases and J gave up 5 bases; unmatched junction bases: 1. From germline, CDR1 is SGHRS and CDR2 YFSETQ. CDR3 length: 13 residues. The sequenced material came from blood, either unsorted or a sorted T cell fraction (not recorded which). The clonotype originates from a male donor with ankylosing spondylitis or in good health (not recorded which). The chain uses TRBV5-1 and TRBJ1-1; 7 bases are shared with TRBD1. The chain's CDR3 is CASSLDRGTEAFF. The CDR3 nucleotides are TGCGCCAGCAGCTTGGACAGGGGAACTGAAGCTTTCTTT.